This passage covers 23 T cell receptor beta chains from one sample sequenced in a study of identical twins. TCRdb redid the calling of the 5' RACE reads with MiXCR, one entry per CDR3 protein. The sample has just under 650,000 distinct CDR3 sequences, under 8.5% seen once; the top ten hold roughly 1.6%. These data were likewise used in another study, on yellow fever vaccine responses in identical twins.

Input material: PBMCs. These receptors all stem from a woman aged 18-29 years in good health.

The sample holds many counts of this clonotype. A junction end diverges from the germline sequence, so it may reflect a read error. V gene TRBV12-3 or TRBV12-4 combines with J gene TRBJ2-7; 9 nucleotides align to TRBD2. The CDR3 is 14 amino acids. This chain's CDR3 is CASSIAGVTYEQYF. The CDR3 DNA reads as TGTGCCAGCAGTATAGCGGGAGTAACGTACGAGCAGTACTTC.

This clonotype was picked up a small number of times. The rearrangement uses TRBV5-1 and TRBJ2-5; a possible D gene is TRBD2 (5 bases). The germline V and J ends were trimmed by 0 bases and 5 bases, with 14 bases remaining between them. The CDR3 has 15 residues. The germline CDR1 and CDR2 sequences are SGHRS and YFSETQ. The CDR3 DNA follows: TGCGCCAGCAGCTTGGAGTTGACGGGGAGTGAGACCCAGTACTTC. Encoded protein: CASSLELTGSETQYF.

This chain connects TRBV25-1 to TRBJ2-5; D remains ambiguous. V shed 6 bases and J shed 1 base, with 15 bases lying between them. Germline V gives CDR1 MGHDK, CDR2 SYGVNS. There are 15 residues in the CDR3. CDR3 nucleotides: TGTGCCAGCAGCGGTATGACCGGCCCCCAAGAGACCCAGTACTTC. Protein sequence: CASSGMTGPQETQYF.

This sequence joins TRBV12-3 or TRBV12-4 and TRBJ2-7; 13 bases align to TRBD2. Unmatched junction bases numbered 9, after V lost 4 bases and J lost 6 bases. The CDR3 runs to 16 residues. CDR3 amino acids: CASSSEARLAGGEQYF. Written as DNA, the CDR3 is TGTGCCAGCAGTTCAGAAGCTAGACTAGCGGGGGGCGAGCAGTACTTC.

This rearrangement joins TRBV7-9 to TRBJ2-1; D is uncertain. V dropped 3 bases and J dropped 5 bases, with 14 bases sitting between them. The CDR3 totals 15 residues. CDR1 and CDR2 (germline): SEHNR, FQNEAQ (reference sequence). CDR3: CASSFARLTHNEQFF. CDR3 DNA sequence: TGTGCCAGCAGCTTCGCCAGACTGACCCACAATGAGCAGTTCTTC.

In its sample, this clonotype was seen a few times. The V gene is TRBV27, the J gene TRBJ1-2, with D hard to call. In germline, CDR1 is MNHEY, CDR2 SMNVEV (reference sequence). Trimming pared 6 bases from V and 8 bases from J, leaving 19 bases between. The CDR3 is made up of 14 amino acids. Written as DNA, the CDR3 is TGTGCCAGCAGCCCACACCCGGCCGCGGCCGGCTACACCTTC. It specifies CASSPHPAAAGYTF.

This clonotype was counted a few times. V gene TRBV7-3 combines with J gene TRBJ2-3; 12 nucleotides match TRBD2. The CDR3 has 16 residues. The trim removed 5 bases at V and 4 bases at J, leaving 7 bases unmatched. CDR1 SGHTA and CDR2 FQGTGA come from the germline V gene. CDR3 bases: TGTGCCAGCAGCCTCCCTAGCGGGAGGGTCGCAGATACGCAGTATTTT. Protein: CASSLPSGRVADTQYF.

This clonotype was counted only a few times. The chain employs TRBV20-1 and TRBJ2-1; TRBD2 matches 11 bases. This CDR3 is built from 15 residues. Germline V gene sequence: CDR1 DFQATT, CDR2 SNEGSKA (reference sequence). J lost 4 bases, V lost 4 bases, and 6 bases had no gene match. The CDR3 sequence: CSANRLAGLYNEQFF. The CDR3 coding sequence is TGCAGTGCTAACAGACTAGCGGGACTATACAATGAGCAGTTCTTC.

There are many counts of this clonotype. This sequence joins TRBV7-9 and TRBJ2-1, with D unresolved. Trimming left V 0 bases short and J 8 bases short, with 5 bases between. The CDR3 spans 12 residues. Germline V gene data show CDR1 as SEHNR and CDR2 as FQNEAQ (reference sequence). The CDR3 reads CASSLAFYEQFF. DNA of the CDR3: TGTGCCAGCAGCTTAGCGTTCTATGAGCAGTTCTTC. Full variable domain (missing parts from reference TRBV7-9 and TRBJ2-1): DTGVSQNPRHKITKRGQNVTFRCDPISEHNRLYWYRQTLGQGPEFLTYFQNEAQLEKSRLLSDRFSAERPKGSFSTLEIQRTEQGDSAMYLCASSLAFYEQFFGPGTRLTVL.

A few counts support this clonotype. The chain has TRBV2 and TRBJ2-3, with TRBD1 matching 12 bases. J was trimmed by 7 bases and V by 6 bases; bases with no gene match: 8. This CDR3 is 15 amino acids long. Germline loops: CDR1 SNHLY, CDR2 FYNNEI. The CDR3 loop reads CASSRPGQGANTQYF. The CDR3 region has the DNA TGTGCCAGCAGCAGACCGGGACAGGGGGCGAATACGCAGTATTTT.

In its sample, this clonotype was seen many times. The CDR3 reads CATSVGGGEQYF. The CDR3 DNA is TGTGCCACCAGTGTTGGCGGGGGCGAGCAGTACTTC. This sequence joins TRBV24-1 and TRBJ2-7; 7 nucleotides align to TRBD2. Germline V lookup: CDR1 KGHDR, CDR2 SFDVKD. The CDR3 runs to 12 residues. Trimming at V came to 5 bases and at J to 6 bases, leaving 3 bases not matched to a gene.

This clonotype was observed many times. The chain combines TRBV20-1 with TRBJ2-1; D tentatively fits TRBD1 or TRBD2 (6 bases each). Trimming stripped 0 bases from V and 9 bases from J, with 21 bases between. The CDR3 is made up of 16 amino acids. Germline CDR1 is DFQATT and CDR2 is SNEGSKA (reference sequence). The CDR3 DNA sequence: TGCAGTGCTAGAGACCCTATTAGGGCCGGGGGCAGTGAGCAGTTCTTC. This gives the protein CSARDPIRAGGSEQFF.

V usage is TRBV7-2 and J usage is TRBJ2-6; D may correspond to TRBD1 or TRBD2 (6 bases each). Germline loops: CDR1 SGHTA, CDR2 FQGNSA. Deletions cut 4 bases from V and 4 bases from J, with 17 bases between. This CDR3 contains 17 residues. In DNA form, the CDR3 reads TGTGCCAGCAGCTCCCATTGGGGGGCAGGCGGGGCCAACGTCCTGACTTTC. Encoded protein: CASSSHWGAGGANVLTF.

The genes are TRBV6-1 and TRBJ1-5; 9 positions agree with TRBD1. V lost 6 bases and J lost 4; bases outside the gene matches: 7. The germline CDR1 and CDR2 sequences are MNHNS and SASEGT. The CDR3 has 15 residues. CDR3 nucleotide sequence: TGTGCCAGCAGGAGGACAGGGGAGGGAAATCAGCCCCAGCATTTT. Translated, it gives CASRRTGEGNQPQHF.

This clonotype has just a few counts. This chain joins TRBV5-1 and TRBJ2-7; no firm D call. CDR3 length equals 16 residues. The germline gives CDR1 SGHRS, CDR2 YFSETQ. Trimming removed 1 base from V and 2 bases from J, with 16 bases in between. Here the CDR3 reads CASSLWVRWIAYEQYV. As DNA, the CDR3 is TGCGCCAGCAGCTTGTGGGTACGGTGGATAGCCTACGAGCAGTACGTC.

In this sample, this clonotype turned up a few times. The CDR3 region has the DNA TGCGCCAGCAGTGAGGCCAACACCGGGAGAACCAATGAGCAGTTCTTC. Translating gives CASSEANTGRTNEQFF. The rearrangement uses TRBV10-1 and TRBJ2-1; possibly TRBD2 for D (6 bases). Trimming stripped 2 bases from V and 6 bases from J, with 17 bases between. CDR1 and CDR2 (germline): WNHNN, SYGVQD (reference sequence). The CDR3 loop spans 16 amino acids.

This clonotype was detected many times. V gene TRBV5-6 combines with J gene TRBJ2-1; possibly TRBD1 for D (5 bases). The V end was cut by 5 bases, the J end by 7 bases, with 19 bases between. The CDR3 runs to 15 residues. Germline CDR1 is SGHDT and CDR2 is YYEEEE. CDR3 protein: CASRSLSQGPNEQFF. DNA for the CDR3: TGTGCCAGCAGATCCCTTTCCCAGGGTCCGAATGAGCAGTTCTTC. The whole variable domain, remainder taken from reference TRBV5-6 and TRBJ2-1, is DAGVTQSPTHLIKTRGQQVTLRCSPKSGHDTVSWYQQALGQGPQFIFQYYEEEERQRGNFPDRFSGHQFPNYSSELNVNALLLGDSALYLCASRSLSQGPNEQFFGPGTRLTVL.

In its sample, this clonotype was seen many times. V gene TRBV9 combines with J gene TRBJ2-1, with TRBD1 matching over 8 bases. The trim removed 4 bases at V and 14 bases at J, leaving 14 bases unmatched. This CDR3 has 14 residues. Germline V gives CDR1 SGDLS, CDR2 YYNGEE. CDR3 in DNA: TGTGCCAGCAGCTTAGAGGACAGGGCCCGTGGCAAGTTCTTC. Its protein is CASSLEDRARGKFF.

V usage is TRBV20-1 and J usage is TRBJ2-5; perhaps TRBD1 as D (5 bases). Germline CDR1 and CDR2: DFQATT and SNEGSKA (reference sequence). The length of the CDR3 is 12 residues. V lost 4 bases and J 5 bases, leaving 11 bases between the germline ends. CDR3 in DNA: TGCAGTGCTACAGGGCCTTTGGAGACCCAGTACTTC. It encodes CSATGPLETQYF.

This clonotype showed up just once. The chain links TRBV24-1 to TRBJ2-3; 10 bases are a match to TRBD2. Germline values: CDR1 KGHDR, CDR2 SFDVKD. V shed 6 bases, J shed 0 bases, and the junction held 20 bases outside the gene matches. This CDR3 comprises 21 residues. CDR3 in amino acids: CATSRGGRSSGRAGSTDTQYF. In DNA form, the CDR3 reads TGTGCCACCAGTAGGGGTGGACGGTCGAGCGGGAGGGCCGGGAGCACAGATACGCAGTATTTT.

The table lists this clonotype with a few counts. The chain couples TRBV20-1 to TRBJ2-1; 11 bases map to TRBD2. Unmatched junction bases numbered 9, after V lost 2 bases and J lost 0 bases. Germline loops: CDR1 DFQATT, CDR2 SNEGSKA (reference sequence). CDR3 size: 18 residues. For the CDR3, the DNA is TGCAGTGCTAGAATGCCTAGCGGGAGGAAGAGCTCCTACAATGAGCAGTTCTTC. Residues: CSARMPSGRKSSYNEQFF.

V is TRBV13 and J is TRBJ1-1; possibly TRBD1 for D (6 bases). CDR1 is PRHDT, CDR2 FYEKMQ, per germline (reference sequence). Between the trimmed V and J ends, which lost 3 bases and 0 bases, there was a span of 11 bases. This CDR3 is built from 15 residues. The DNA of the CDR3 is TGTGCCAGCAGCTTCCAGGGGCGGGTGAACACTGAAGCTTTCTTT. The encoded protein is CASSFQGRVNTEAFF. Full variable domain (rest looked up from reference TRBV13 and TRBJ1-1): AAGVIQSPRHLIKEKRETATLKCYPIPRHDTVYWYQQGPGQDPQFLISFYEKMQSDKGSIPDRFSAQQFSDYHSELNMSSLELGDSALYFCASSFQGRVNTEAFFGQGTRLTVV.

This clonotype appeared many times. The chain joins TRBV5-1 to TRBJ1-4; D call uncertain. The germline V gene encodes CDR1 SGHRS and CDR2 YFSETQ. V was cut by 3 bases and J by 8 bases, with 17 bases left in between. The CDR3 is 15 residues long. In nucleotides, the CDR3 is TGCGCCAGCAGCTCTGAGACTGAAGGTGGGGAAAAACTGTTTTTT. It codes for CASSSETEGGEKLFF.